This T cell receptor (beta chain) was identified during a study of blood T cells in healthy people across ages (dated by TCRdb to between 2015 and 2017). Some background on the complete study: In model experiments, template switching captured about one uniquely barcoded TCR beta cDNA molecule for every two T cells. The study analyzed two additional independent replicas of 1 million unique cDNA reads from the same blood draw for two donors, one aged 18 to 29 and one aged 80 or older. To track age-related changes in TCR beta repertoire diversity, the study relied on deep sequencing normalized with unique cDNA molecular identifiers. The donors were divided into four age groups: young (average approximately 16 years), middle-aged (around 37), aged (about 56) and long-lived (about 80).

V is trimmed back by 5 bases and J by 5 bases, and the junction contains 11 bases that no gene match accounts for. The CDR3 numbers 14 residues from cysteine through phenylalanine. Of all the DNA, just the CDR3 is kept, 42 bases in frame from base 1. For CDR1 and CDR2, the germline V gene (reference sequence) lists DFQATT and SNEGSKA. On this clonotype: What this receptor recognizes is not known. Base-call qualities are not available, and no considerably larger clone is one nucleotide away.

Donors were 30 to 45 systemically healthy Caucasian individuals from Russia aged roughly 6 to 95 years. Ten milliliters of peripheral blood were drawn from each donor into EDTA-treated Vacutainer tubes. Ficoll-Paque density-gradient centrifugation was used to isolate PBMCs, with at least 6.5 million per sample. Total RNA, at least 5 micrograms per sample, was extracted from PBMCs with Trizol reagent. The percentages of naive CD45RAhigh/CD27high T cells were determined by flow cytometry on a PBMC aliquot from every donor. The library relied on 5' RACE. The reads were generated on an Illumina HiSeq 2500. The second PCR ran for roughly 7 to 11 cycles and used a J-beta primer mix along with a sample-barcoded 5' primer. Each TCR beta cDNA molecule received a unique molecular identifier from a template-switch 5' adaptor carrying 12 random nucleotides. Each sample yielded at least 2.5 million CDR3-containing paired-end reads. First-strand cDNA was synthesized from all RNA with the Mint cDNA synthesis kit, primed by a TRBC-specific oligonucleotide. After uracil-DNA glycosylase treatment, a first 18-cycle PCR used universal primers M1SS and BC2_uni_R on all cDNA. Concerning the study's data processing: For normalization, 1 million high-quality reads were randomly selected from each sample, with every read carrying a distinct molecular identifier. Instead of being binned into consensus sequences, reads that shared molecular identifiers were thrown out. MiTCR, with a Q25 quality threshold and the strictest error-elimination algorithm, was used for CDR3 identification, clonotype clustering and error correction. Lower-bound total TCR beta diversity was estimated with a nonparametric unseen species model using Euler transformation. TCRdb passed the public sequencing reads through fastp at Q25 and MiXCR, retaining productive beta sequences. Duplicate CDR3 protein sequences are folded into a single record with the most common DNA and genes. Here the V and J calls rest on TCRdb's processing, not on the authors' analysis. This sample lists about 760,000 distinct CDR3 sequences; 20% to 30% were detected once. Clones ranked in the top ten supply 9.4% of the sample.

Findings and caveats that apply to the study as a whole: A strong correlation was found between observed TCR beta diversity and the percentage of naive T cells measured by flow cytometry. The CMV infection status of donors was not known, potentially confounding age-related changes in expanded clonotypes. Because profiling used bulk unsorted PBMCs, naive and antigen-experienced compartments could not be compared conclusively. Total diversity estimates from one million sequenced T cells were considered lower bounds and underestimates. As age increased, observed TCR beta diversity per million T cells dropped in a roughly linear way, and a significant reduction was already evident by age about 40. Compared with the aged group, the long-lived group had more naive CD4+ T cells, fewer expanded clones and increased TCR diversity, a pattern suggesting age selection.

The same sample was also used in a study of T cells of mothers and their children. The second study's paper adds: The donors were nine systemically healthy Caucasian individuals, made up of three mothers and their six children. cDNA synthesis consumed the entire amount of extracted RNA, loaded at about 1.6 ug RNA in each 15 ul reaction. In the second PCR, the M1S primer introduced both the sample barcodes and 2-4 random nucleotides. More than 9 million TCR beta CDR3 reads were obtained from each mother, and about 3 million reads were obtained from each child. Thymic selection similarly shapes TCR recombination output in related and unrelated pairs, with minor effect from inherited differences. Normalized repertoire overlap was always slightly but never significantly higher in related than unrelated mother-child pairs. No persistent microchimeric T cell clones were found, with a detection sensitivity of approximately 100 clones per million clonotypes. To look for features that set related mother-child pairs apart from unrelated individuals, the researchers ran deep NGS to compare the TCR beta repertoires of mothers and children. On average, the children were approximately 11 +/- 4 years old, while the mothers were about 40 +/- 4 years old. After adapters were ligated using NEBNext reagents, the libraries underwent 100+100 nt paired-end sequencing on an Illumina HiSeq 2000. Mother and child libraries were prepared a month apart and sequenced in separate runs to prevent cross-contamination. For each donor, between roughly 450,000 and 2,200,000 distinct TCR beta clonotypes were identified. Naive TCR beta clonotypes were estimated from low-frequency clonotypes matched to each donor's FACS-determined naive share, without sorting.

This sequence originates from a boy between 10 and 17 years old in good health. This chain is built from TRBV20-1 and TRBJ1-1; 7 bases in between match TRBD1. Material for sequencing was blood. In nucleotide form, the sequence is TGCAGTGCTGTGGAGACAGGGATGTGGACTGAAGCTTTCTTT. This is translated as CSAVETGMWTEAFF.